This T cell receptor beta chain is from a study of neurological immune-mediated disorders. Study background: Within the group of approximately 34 multiple sclerosis patients, roughly 31 were relapsing-remitting, while 3 were secondary progressive.

From germline, CDR1 is MDHEN and CDR2 SYDVKM. The trim removed 2 bases at V and 1 base at J, leaving 9 bases unmatched. The CDR3 totals 17 residues. Study-level points and caveats: Any association between clinical or MRI features and the multiple sclerosis repertoire cluster was absent.

It was by 5'RACE with 10-nucleotide random UMIs that the cDNA was made. TCRdb reanalysed the 5' RACE reads using MiXCR and keeps one entry per CDR3 protein. The sample holds approximately 85,000 distinct CDR3 sequences, under 4.5% seen once. Time point denoted: longitudinal time-point 3. This clonotype was detected many times. No antigen is known for it. Material: PBMCs. The rearrangement uses TRBV28 and TRBJ2-3, with 7 bases lining up with TRBD2. The sequence was collected from a woman aged 60-75 years with multiple sclerosis. CDR3 loop: CASSLLPRGVRTDTQYF. The DNA of the CDR3 is TGTGCCAGCAGTTTACTCCCCCGGGGGGTCCGCACAGATACGCAGTATTTT.